Listed here are 3 T cell receptor beta chains from one sample, sequenced in a study of cytomegalovirus exposure and HLA in healthy donors. Profiled with immunoSEQ multiplex PCR; TCRdb holds only in-frame clones, not every one. The profile shows fewer than 80,000 clones, under 96% of them singletons. What was sequenced was PBMCs. Receptor source: a young woman in good health and CMV-seropositive.

V and J are TRBV13 and TRBJ2-3, with 12 bases that match TRBD2. CDR1 is PRHDT and CDR2 is FYEKMQ in the germline V gene (reference sequence). J gave up 3 bases and V 2 bases, and 15 bases lay outside the gene matches. The CDR3 spans 20 residues. CDR3 in DNA: TGTGCCAGCAGCTTATGGCGGGAGACTAGCGGGAGCATGGAGACAGATACGCAGTATTTT. It yields the protein CASSLWRETSGSMETDTQYF.

The chain couples TRBV2 to TRBJ1-1; a possible D gene is TRBD1 (5 bases). Germline CDR1 is SNHLY and CDR2 is FYNNEI. CDR3 length equals 13 residues. Between the trimmed V and J ends, which lost 6 bases and 3 bases, there was a span of 11 bases. This chain's CDR3 is CASRVWGDTEAFF. In DNA, the CDR3 is TGTGCCAGCAGAGTCTGGGGGGACACTGAAGCTTTCTTT.

V usage is TRBV16 and J usage is TRBJ1-1; D ambiguous. Germline V gene sequence: CDR1 KGHSY, CDR2 FQNENV. V dropped 5 bases and J dropped 8 bases, with 9 bases sitting between them. The length of the CDR3 is 11 residues. Written as DNA, the CDR3 is TGTGCCAGCAGCTCCCGAGGCGAAGCTTTCTTT. Amino acids: CASSSRGEAFF.